This TCR beta chain derives from a study of monozygotic twins with inflammatory bowel disease. Germline V gene lookup returns CDR1 SGHAT and CDR2 FQDESV (reference sequence). CDR3 length equals 19 residues. TCRdb reprocessed the 5' RACE reads and stores each CDR3 protein as one record, lacking DNA. This sample's clone table lists fewer than 200,000 distinct CDR3 sequences. The sequence came from a human donor with ulcerative colitis or Crohn's disease, or a healthy co-twin of an affected twin (not recorded which). The sequencing sample was made of blood. The chain recombines TRBV11-1 with TRBJ2-2; TCRdb picks TRBD1, but there is no DNA to check that call. CDR3 region: CASSSLPSSTGSNTGELFF.